The entry below gives a single T cell receptor (beta chain) sequence along with its context. Since a much larger clone is just one base distant, this may be a read error. TCRdb itself ran the reads through MiXCR, one entry per CDR3 protein. The sample has under 850,000 distinct CDR3 sequences; 35% are singletons. The data stem from a study of T cell repertoires in cytomegalovirus infection. This CDR3 spans 15 amino acids. Germline V gene sequence: CDR1 SGHTA, CDR2 FQGNSA. The junction had 6 bases not matched to a gene; V was cut back by 5 bases and J by 0 bases. The clonotype was recovered from a human donor in good health (CMV status not recorded). Some clones in this sample may be carry-over from other donors' samples. The sequenced sample was PBMCs. V and J are TRBV7-2 and TRBJ1-2; 7 positions match TRBD1. This chain's CDR3 is CASSPPGTANYGYTF. The CDR3, as DNA: TGTGCCAGCAGCCCCCCCGGGACAGCTAACTATGGCTACACCTTC.